The rows below give T cell receptor beta chains drawn from one sample of a study of shared clonotypes between healthy human individuals. TCRdb's copy holds only in-frame clones and misses some; the assay was immunoSEQ multiplex PCR. The sample lists around 1.9 million clones, 93% occurring once. The sequenced sample was naive CD8+ T cells from PBMCs. These TCRs come from a young man in good health. Some clones in this sample may be carry-over from other donors' samples. Each CDR3 is given with its conserved first and last residue. A D gene is named only where the DNA matches it firmly. The listing skips clone size in some rows; elsewhere it reads once, few, many or a size class.

V gene: TRBV28
J gene: TRBJ2-7
clone size: .
D gene: TRBD1
CDR3 protein: CASSRQGSSYEQYF
CDR3 DNA: TGTGCCAGCAGTAGACAGGGGAGCTCCTACGAGCAGTACTTC

V gene: TRBV19
J gene: TRBJ1-5
clone size: .
D gene: .
CDR3 protein: CASSINQTGQPQHF
CDR3 DNA: TGTGCCAGTAGTATTAACCAAACAGGTCAGCCCCAGCATTTT

V gene: TRBV9
J gene: TRBJ2-7
clone size: .
D gene: TRBD2
CDR3 protein: CASSPDLAGGRSVQYF
CDR3 DNA: TGTGCCAGCAGCCCTGATTTAGCGGGAGGGCGTTCGGTGCAGTACTTC

V gene: TRBV19
J gene: TRBJ2-7
clone size: once
D gene: .
CDR3 protein: CASSITILYEQYF
CDR3 DNA: TGTGCCAGTAGTATAACGATCCTTTACGAGCAGTACTTC

V gene: TRBV7-9
J gene: TRBJ1-1
clone size: .
D gene: .
CDR3 protein: CASRTQGPEAFF
CDR3 DNA: TGTGCCAGCAGAACGCAGGGCCCTGAAGCTTTCTTT

V gene: TRBV5-5
J gene: TRBJ1-4
clone size: once
D gene: .
CDR3 protein: CASSLWIGVNEKLFF
CDR3 DNA: TGTGCCAGCAGCTTGTGGATAGGGGTTAATGAAAAACTGTTTTTT

V gene: TRBV27
J gene: TRBJ2-2
clone size: .
D gene: .
CDR3 protein: CASSISGRRPGELFF
CDR3 DNA: TGTGCCAGCAGTATTAGCGGTCGGCGTCCCGGGGAGCTGTTTTTT

V gene: TRBV28
J gene: TRBJ2-2
clone size: .
D gene: .
CDR3 protein: CASSLTGSLGNTGELFF
CDR3 DNA: TGTGCCAGCAGTTTAACAGGGAGTTTGGGGAACACCGGGGAGCTGTTTTTT

V gene: TRBV2
J gene: TRBJ1-2
clone size: .
D gene: .
CDR3 protein: CASNRHSDGYTF
CDR3 DNA: TGTGCCAGCAACAGGCATTCCGATGGCTACACCTTC

V gene: TRBV27
J gene: TRBJ2-2
clone size: once
D gene: .
CDR3 protein: CASTMGGVGELFF
CDR3 DNA: TGTGCCAGCACCATGGGGGGAGTCGGGGAGCTGTTTTTT

V gene: TRBV13
J gene: TRBJ2-3
clone size: .
D gene: .
CDR3 protein: CASSLDGSGITTDTQYF
CDR3 DNA: TGTGCCAGCAGCTTAGATGGTAGCGGAATTACCACAGATACGCAGTATTTT

V gene: TRBV6-6
J gene: TRBJ1-5
clone size: once
D gene: .
CDR3 protein: CASSYKGGGSNQPQHF
CDR3 DNA: TGTGCCAGCAGTTACAAGGGGGGGGGAAGCAATCAGCCCCAGCATTTT

V gene: TRBV9
J gene: TRBJ1-2
clone size: .
D gene: TRBD1
CDR3 protein: CASSVARLGQTYGYTF
CDR3 DNA: TGTGCCAGCAGCGTAGCACGATTGGGACAGACATATGGCTACACCTTC

V gene: TRBV11-2
J gene: TRBJ2-1
clone size: .
D gene: TRBD2
CDR3 protein: CASSWGTSDEQFF
CDR3 DNA: TGTGCCAGCAGCTGGGGGACTAGCGATGAGCAGTTCTTC

V gene: TRBV9
J gene: TRBJ2-5
clone size: .
D gene: TRBD2
CDR3 protein: CASTGRASGPLEETQYF
CDR3 DNA: TGTGCCAGCACCGGCCGGGCTAGCGGCCCTTTGGAAGAGACCCAGTACTTC

V gene: TRBV5-8
J gene: TRBJ1-1
clone size: .
D gene: .
CDR3 protein: CASSFLLNTEAFF
CDR3 DNA: TGTGCCAGCAGCTTTTTACTGAACACTGAAGCTTTCTTT

V gene: TRBV7-9
J gene: TRBJ1-1
clone size: .
D gene: .
CDR3 protein: CASSPRQDNTEAFF
CDR3 DNA: TGTGCCAGCAGCCCCCGCCAGGACAACACTGAAGCTTTCTTT

V gene: TRBV7-3
J gene: TRBJ2-3
clone size: .
D gene: TRBD1
CDR3 protein: CASSPGTGGSDTQYF
CDR3 DNA: TGTGCCAGCAGCCCTGGGACAGGGGGTTCAGATACGCAGTATTTT

V gene: TRBV5-1
J gene: TRBJ2-7
clone size: .
D gene: TRBD2
CDR3 protein: CASSLEAGGPYEQYF
CDR3 DNA: TGCGCCAGCAGCTTGGAAGCGGGAGGCCCCTACGAGCAGTACTTC

V gene: TRBV5-4
J gene: TRBJ2-7
clone size: .
D gene: .
CDR3 protein: CASSLDSYYEQYF
CDR3 DNA: TGTGCCAGCAGCTTGGACAGCTACTACGAGCAGTACTTC

V gene: TRBV19
J gene: TRBJ2-5
clone size: .
D gene: .
CDR3 protein: CASRGELETQYF
CDR3 DNA: TGTGCCAGCCGGGGTGAGTTGGAGACCCAGTACTTC

V gene: TRBV5-6
J gene: TRBJ2-7
clone size: .
D gene: TRBD1
CDR3 protein: CASSPGGQAYSHF
CDR3 DNA: TGTGCCAGCAGCCCGGGTGGACAGGCCTACTCGCACTTC

V gene: TRBV13
J gene: TRBJ2-1
clone size: .
D gene: TRBD2
CDR3 protein: CASSPGTSGRYNEQFF
CDR3 DNA: TGTGCCAGCAGCCCTGGAACTAGCGGGCGCTACAATGAGCAGTTCTTC

V gene: TRBV28
J gene: TRBJ2-1
clone size: .
D gene: .
CDR3 protein: CASTKGPRGRLGPEQFF
CDR3 DNA: TGTGCCAGCACCAAGGGACCCAGGGGTCGATTGGGGCCTGAGCAGTTCTTC

V gene: TRBV27
J gene: TRBJ1-2
clone size: .
D gene: .
CDR3 protein: CASSDSGTPDGYTF
CDR3 DNA: TGTGCCAGCAGTGACTCCGGGACTCCAGATGGCTACACCTTC

V gene: TRBV19
J gene: TRBJ1-5
clone size: .
D gene: .
CDR3 protein: CASRTGWSNQPQHF
CDR3 DNA: TGTGCCAGTAGGACGGGTTGGAGCAATCAGCCCCAGCATTTT

V gene: TRBV19
J gene: TRBJ1-5
clone size: once
D gene: TRBD1
CDR3 protein: CASSLLLRDRESVGPKSQPQHF
CDR3 DNA: TGTGCCAGTAGCCTTTTACTCCGGGACAGGGAATCGGTGGGTCCTAAAAGTCAGCCCCAGCATTTT

V gene: TRBV28
J gene: TRBJ2-2
clone size: .
D gene: TRBD1
CDR3 protein: CASSLQGDTGELFF
CDR3 DNA: TGTGCCAGCAGCCTCCAGGGGGACACCGGGGAGCTGTTTTTT

V gene: TRBV7-6
J gene: TRBJ1-2
clone size: .
D gene: TRBD1
CDR3 protein: CASSISGTGPINYGYTF
CDR3 DNA: TGTGCCAGCAGTATCTCCGGGACAGGACCGATCAACTATGGCTACACCTTC

V gene: TRBV4-3
J gene: TRBJ2-2
clone size: .
D gene: .
CDR3 protein: CASSQDGLGADTGELFF
CDR3 DNA: TGCGCCAGCAGCCAAGACGGGCTGGGGGCCGACACCGGGGAGCTGTTTTTT

V gene: TRBV14
J gene: TRBJ2-7
clone size: .
D gene: .
CDR3 protein: CASSPGQVSLYEQYF
CDR3 DNA: TGTGCCAGCAGCCCTGGGCAGGTCTCCCTCTACGAGCAGTACTTC

V gene: TRBV27
J gene: TRBJ2-7
clone size: .
D gene: .
CDR3 protein: CASSLYLAGEQYF
CDR3 DNA: TGTGCCAGCAGTTTATACCTCGCTGGGGAGCAGTACTTC